The entry below gives a single T cell receptor (beta chain) sequence along with its context. Antigen specificity is unknown. This sample is part of a study of cytomegalovirus exposure and HLA in healthy donors. Study-wide points: By HLA locus, TCR association rates varied in a later analysis, with DRB1 showing the most and HLA-C the fewest. Within a later analysis, the majority of CMV-associated TCR beta chains appeared HLA-restricted. TCR beta sequences numbering around 15,000 were associated with HLA alleles at 0.05 false discovery rate in a later analysis.

Vbeta (60) and Jbeta (13) primers were used in the PCR. In the original workflow: A follow-up analysis tallied tens of millions of unique TCR beta chains, roughly 11 million shared. Clones were sequenced by immunoSEQ multiplex PCR, and TCRdb holds only the in-frame ones, with some missing. The V and J calls and clone size were taken over from that table, and D and trimming were inferred from the DNA. The sample includes roughly 130,000 clones, less than 85% of them seen just once. Specimen: PBMCs. The TCR originated in a man aged 40-50 years in good health and CMV-seronegative.

CDR3 residues: CASSPIVASGTGEQYF. CDR3 nucleotides: TGTGCCAGCAGTCCTATCGTGGCTAGCGGGACGGGTGAGCAGTACTTC. The chain has TRBV27 and TRBJ2-7; 9 bases align to TRBD2. The CDR3 loop spans 16 amino acids. Trimming at V came to 5 bases and at J to 7 bases, leaving 15 bases not matched to a gene. CDR1 and CDR2 (germline): MNHEY, SMNVEV (reference sequence).